Listed here is a single T cell receptor (beta chain). Assay: immunoSEQ multiplex PCR; the TCRdb copy retains only in-frame clones and omits some. The data contain roughly 2.2 million clones, 90% to 95% of them singletons. The germline V gene has CDR1 ENHRY and CDR2 SYGVKD. CDR3 length equals 15 residues. Trimming cost V 3 bases and J 7 bases, with 16 bases left between them. The data stem from a study of shared clonotypes between healthy human individuals. The receptor's source is a man between 18 and 29 years old in good health. Some clones in this sample may be carry-over from other donors' samples. Sequencing input: naive CD4+ T cells from PBMCs. Sample subset: CD45RA+ positively selected. The chain combines TRBV10-3 with TRBJ2-1; possible D gene TRBD2, 6 bases. The DNA of the CDR3 is TGTGCCATCAGTGATTTCCAATTCGGGACTAATGAGCAGTTCTTC. Protein: CAISDFQFGTNEQFF.